These 25 T cell receptor beta chains were sequenced from one sample in a study of shared clonotypes between healthy human individuals. Sequencing was performed with immunoSEQ multiplex PCR; in TCRdb, only in-frame clones are kept and a portion is missing. The table has approximately 1.4 million clones, roughly 98% seen once. Sequenced: naive CD4+ T cells sorted from blood. Subset indicated: CD45RA+ positively selected. The source is a man between 25 and 39 years old in good health.

The CDR3 loop reads CASSLRTGNDEQYF. CDR3 nucleotides: TGCGCCAGCAGCTTGAGGACAGGGAACGACGAGCAGTACTTC. The rearrangement joins TRBV5-1 to TRBJ2-7; TRBD1 agrees at 8 bases. The CDR3 extends over 14 amino acids. Germline trimming cut 1 base from V and 5 bases from J; bases unmatched to any gene: 5. In germline, CDR1 is SGHRS, CDR2 YFSETQ.

In the case of this clone: Other DNA sequences in the sample encode the same CDR3. The chain combines TRBV5-6 with TRBJ2-7; D ambiguous. CDR3 length: 11 residues. Trimming shortened V by 0 bases and J by 7 bases, and 5 bases separated the two germline ends. Germline CDR1 SGHDT, CDR2 YYEEEE. CDR3 region: CASSLGLEQYF. Here the CDR3 DNA reads TGTGCCAGCAGCTTGGGACTGGAGCAGTACTTC. The full variable domain, with the rest looked up from reference TRBV5-6 and TRBJ2-7, is DAGVTQSPTHLIKTRGQQVTLRCSPKSGHDTVSWYQQALGQGPQFIFQYYEEEERQRGNFPDRFSGHQFPNYSSELNVNALLLGDSALYLCASSLGLEQYFGPGTRLTVT.

Notes on this clone: Other DNA sequences from this sample encode an identical CDR3 as well. The chain joins TRBV5-1 to TRBJ2-3, with 15 bases fitting TRBD2. The V gene end was trimmed by 0 bases and the J gene end by 3 bases; junction bases not matched to a gene: 5. CDR1 and CDR2 from the germline V gene are SGHRS and YFSETQ. This CDR3 contains 18 residues. The CDR3 spells CASSLGGLAGGVTDTQYF. The DNA for the CDR3 is TGCGCCAGCAGCTTGGGGGGACTAGCGGGAGGAGTGACAGATACGCAGTATTTT.

The table lists this clone with a count of one. One end of the junction is discordant with germline, which a read error may explain. The V call is TRBV14, the J call TRBJ1-1, with a tentative D call TRBD1 (5 bases). The length of the CDR3 is 11 residues. Germline values: CDR1 SGHDN, CDR2 FVKESK. CDR3: CASSQTQAGDF. The CDR3 bases are TGTGCCAGCAGCCAAACACAGGCGGGCGACTTT.

The gene calls are TRBV5-4 and TRBJ2-5; 12 bases agree with TRBD2. CDR1 is SGHNT and CDR2 is YYREEE in the germline V gene (reference sequence). V was pared by 4 bases and J by 4 bases, with 8 bases of the junction left unmatched. The length of the CDR3 is 16 residues. The DNA of the CDR3 is TGTGCCAGCAGCCAGGCGACTAGCGGGAGTACAGAGACCCAGTACTTC. It specifies CASSQATSGSTETQYF.

J is TRBJ1-1 and V is TRBV27; tentative D call: TRBD1 (5 bases). Germline-derived CDR1 and CDR2 are MNHEY and SMNVEV (reference sequence). The CDR3 runs to 13 residues. V was pared by 6 bases and J by 6 bases, with 14 bases between. CDR3: CASSRRGTSEAFF. CDR3 bases: TGTGCCAGCAGCCGAAGGGGAACGTCTGAAGCTTTCTTT.

This chain connects TRBV28 to TRBJ2-7; 7 bases map to TRBD1. CDR1 is MDHEN and CDR2 is SYDVKM in the germline V gene. Trimming at V came to 6 bases and at J to 6 bases, leaving 11 bases not matched to a gene. This CDR3 spans 14 amino acids. CDR3 loop: CASSRDRVAIEQYF. CDR3 DNA: TGTGCCAGCAGCCGAGACAGGGTAGCAATCGAGCAGTACTTC. Variable domain in full (rest from reference TRBV28 and TRBJ2-7): DVKVTQSSRYLVKRTGEKVFLECVQDMDHENMFWYRQDPGLGLRLIYFSYDVKMKEKGDIPEGYSVSREKKERFSLILESASTNQTSMYLCASSRDRVAIEQYFGPGTRLTVT.

The rearrangement uses TRBV4-3 and TRBJ2-1; D possibly corresponds to TRBD1 (5 bases). The V and J ends lost 3 bases and 12 bases respectively, with 9 bases between them. Germline CDR1 reads LGHNA; CDR2 reads YSLEER. This CDR3 region has 11 residues. This CDR3 is CASSQGQGQFF. The CDR3 DNA reads TGCGCCAGCAGCCAGGGGCAGGGGCAGTTCTTC.

The CDR3 bases are TGCGCCAGCAGCGCCGGACTAGCGGTTTCCTACGAGCAGTACTTC. Its translation is CASSAGLAVSYEQYF. The V call is TRBV5-1, the J call TRBJ2-7; 10 nucleotides match TRBD2. Germline V gene sequence: CDR1 SGHRS, CDR2 YFSETQ. CDR3 size: 15 residues. Trimming took 4 bases from V and 1 from J; bases not matched to a gene: 5.

The rearrangement uses TRBV27 and TRBJ2-7; 8 bases map to TRBD1. The CDR3 contains 15 residues. Germline trimming cut 7 bases from V and 3 bases from J; bases unmatched to any gene: 11. Germline V gene data show CDR1 as MNHEY and CDR2 as SMNVEV (reference sequence). The DNA of the CDR3 is TGTGCCAGCACCCGGACAGGGACGGAGAACTACGAGCAGTACTTC. Encoded protein: CASTRTGTENYEQYF.

This clone has just one count. The chain has TRBV5-5 and TRBJ1-3; maybe TRBD1 (5 bases). Trimming took 2 bases from V and 4 from J, leaving 25 bases between them. Germline V gene lookup returns CDR1 SGHKS and CDR2 YYEKEE (reference sequence). The CDR3 consists of 19 residues. The CDR3 loop is CASSFWGPFSLGDGNTIYF. Written as DNA, the CDR3 is TGTGCCAGCAGCTTCTGGGGACCGTTTAGTCTGGGGGACGGAAACACCATATATTTT.

The genes are TRBV14 and TRBJ2-1; 7 bases map to TRBD2. The CDR3 has 15 amino acids. CDR1 and CDR2 (germline): SGHDN, FVKESK. V was clipped by 0 bases and J by 10 bases; unmatched bases: 9. The CDR3 DNA follows: TGTGCCAGCAGCCAAGATAATCTAGCGGTCGGGGAGCAGTTCTTC. It codes for CASSQDNLAVGEQFF.

The chain combines TRBV7-2 with TRBJ2-6; the D is unclear. CDR1 is SGHTA, CDR2 FQGNSA, per germline. The CDR3 runs 16 residues. The ends were cut back, 2 bases at V and 1 base at J, with 9 bases in the middle. The CDR3 region has the DNA TGTGCCAGCAGCTTATCGAGATCTTCTGGGGCCAACGTCCTGACTTTC. It translates to CASSLSRSSGANVLTF.

V is TRBV7-3 and J is TRBJ1-2, with TRBD1 matching over 8 bases. The junction had 5 bases not matched to a gene; V was cut back by 5 bases and J by 6 bases. This CDR3 has 13 residues. Germline V lookup: CDR1 SGHTA, CDR2 FQGTGA. CDR3 in DNA: TGTGCCAGCAGCCTGACAGGGGATAATGGCTACACCTTC. As protein: CASSLTGDNGYTF. Combining the CDR3 with reference TRBV7-3 and TRBJ1-2 gives the whole variable domain GAGVSQTPSNKVTEKGKYVELRCDPISGHTALYWYRQSLGQGPEFLIYFQGTGAADDSGLPNDRFFAVRPEGSVSTLKIQRTERGDSAVYLCASSLTGDNGYTFGSGTRLTVV.

The chain uses TRBV28 and TRBJ2-5; TRBD1 aligns across 9 bases. The CDR3 totals 14 residues. The ends lost 6 bases at V and 7 bases at J; junction bases unmatched: 9. Germline V gene sequence: CDR1 MDHEN, CDR2 SYDVKM. CDR3 in DNA: TGTGCCAGCAGCCGGGACAGGGTTTTAGCGACCCAGTACTTC. Its translation is CASSRDRVLATQYF.

About this clone itself: Other DNA variants within this sample encode the same CDR3. The rearrangement joins TRBV27 to TRBJ1-1; D ambiguous. The germline V and J ends were trimmed by 3 bases and 4 bases, with 6 bases remaining between them. Germline V gives CDR1 MNHEY, CDR2 SMNVEV (reference sequence). This CDR3 comprises 12 residues. This chain's CDR3 is CASSFRGTEAFF. CDR3 nucleotides: TGTGCCAGCAGTTTTCGGGGCACTGAAGCTTTCTTT.

V is TRBV6-6 and J is TRBJ1-1; D call uncertain. Trimming stripped 6 bases from V and 0 bases from J, with 11 bases between. This CDR3 is 14 amino acids long. Germline CDR1 MNHNY, CDR2 SVGAGI (reference sequence). The CDR3: CASSFGRVNTEAFF. CDR3 sequence (DNA): TGTGCCAGCAGCTTCGGACGGGTGAACACTGAAGCTTTCTTT.

The chain uses TRBV7-2 and TRBJ2-2; tentatively, D is TRBD1 (5 bases). V lost 6 bases to trimming and J lost 0 bases, with 8 bases between them. CDR1 SGHTA and CDR2 FQGNSA come from the germline V gene. This CDR3 is 14 amino acids long. In DNA form, the CDR3 reads TGTGCCAGCAGAAAACAGGCGAACACCGGGGAGCTGTTTTTT. It encodes CASRKQANTGELFF.

The rearrangement joins TRBV5-1 to TRBJ2-3; 9 bases align to TRBD2. V shed 4 bases, J shed 4 bases, and the junction held 7 bases outside the gene matches. The length of the CDR3 is 15 residues. Germline CDR1 and CDR2: SGHRS and YFSETQ. Written as DNA, the CDR3 is TGCGCCAGCAGCACAGCGGCGGGAGGGTCAGATACGCAGTATTTT. Amino acids: CASSTAAGGSDTQYF.

CDR3: CASSIGPRASNQPQHF. Here the CDR3 DNA reads TGTGCCAGTAGTATCGGCCCCAGGGCGAGCAATCAGCCCCAGCATTTT. This chain links TRBV19 with TRBJ1-5; tentative D call: TRBD1 (5 bases). V was pared by 3 bases and J by 1 base, with 13 bases between. CDR1 and CDR2 (germline): LNHDA, SQIVND (reference sequence). The CDR3 loop spans 16 amino acids.

This chain joins TRBV5-1 and TRBJ2-6; TRBD2 matches at 9 bases. Germline loops: CDR1 SGHRS, CDR2 YFSETQ. The CDR3 is made up of 17 amino acids. J was trimmed by 4 bases and V by 1 base; bases with no gene match: 6. CDR3 nucleotides: TGCGCCAGCAGCTTGAGTAGCGGGAGCCCCGGGGCCAACGTCCTGACTTTC. This sequence encodes CASSLSSGSPGANVLTF.

V and J are TRBV7-3 and TRBJ2-6; D is unclear. The germline gives CDR1 SGHTA, CDR2 FQGTGA. This CDR3 region has 15 residues. Trimming left V 2 bases short and J 1 base short, with 6 bases between. The CDR3 DNA sequence: TGTGCCAGCAGCTTATTGGATTCTGGGGCCAACGTCCTGACTTTC. This gives the protein CASSLLDSGANVLTF.

The V call is TRBV6-5, the J call TRBJ2-3; 9 nucleotides line up with TRBD2. V lost 7 bases, J lost 4 bases, and 6 bases stayed unmatched. Germline lookup yields CDR1 MNHEY and CDR2 SVGAGI. The CDR3 spans 14 residues. The CDR3 loop is CASTAGGRADTQYF. CDR3 sequence (DNA): TGTGCCAGCACCGCGGGAGGGAGGGCAGATACGCAGTATTTT.

The chain has TRBV5-5 and TRBJ2-7, with TRBD2 as a possible D gene (5 bases). V was pared by 0 bases and J by 6 bases, with 10 bases between. The CDR3 extends over 13 amino acids. Germline V gene lookup returns CDR1 SGHKS and CDR2 YYEKEE (reference sequence). The CDR3 DNA reads TGTGCCAGCAGCTTGGGCCCCGGGGTCGAGCAGTACTTC. It yields the protein CASSLGPGVEQYF.

The genes are TRBV25-1 and TRBJ2-1; D is possibly TRBD2 (5 bases). The V gene lost 4 bases and the J gene lost 7 bases, with 14 bases spanning the gap. This CDR3 contains 14 residues. Germline V gene data show CDR1 as MGHDK and CDR2 as SYGVNS. CDR3 DNA sequence: TGTGCCAGCAGTGCCGGGAACCCTCGAAATGAGCAGTTCTTC. Residues: CASSAGNPRNEQFF. Drawing the rest from reference TRBV25-1 and TRBJ2-1, the complete variable domain is EADIYQTPRYLVIGTGKKITLECSQTMGHDKMYWYQQDPGMELHLIHYSYGVNSTEKGDLSSESTVSRIRTEHFPLTLESARPSHTSQYLCASSAGNPRNEQFFGPGTRLTVL.